These T cell receptor beta chains were read from a single sample in a study of early T cells in non-severe SARS-CoV-2 infection. TCRdb reprocessed the 5' RACE reads via MiXCR and lists one record per CDR3 protein. The table has about 64,000 distinct CDR3 sequences, 10% to 12% seen once. The sample here was whole blood, taken at baseline. The receptors shown here come from an adult who was a healthcare worker with PCR-confirmed SARS-CoV-2 infection or an uninfected control (not recorded which). Both conserved end residues are part of each CDR3. A D gene is named only where the DNA matches it firmly. Some rows have no size entry. The others give once, few or many, or a class for an expanded clone.

cdr3_aa cdr3_nt v_call d_call cdr3_length j_call clone_size
CASKTGTYNSPLHF TGTGCCAGCAAGACAGGCACCTATAATTCACCCCTCCACTTT TRBV2 NA 14 TRBJ1-6 NA
CASSIRAGGETQYF TGTGCCAGTAGTATTCGGGCAGGGGGCGAGACCCAGTACTTC TRBV19 TRBD1 14 TRBJ2-5 NA
CAWTTGQGPTEAFF TGTGCCTGGACCACAGGACAGGGGCCCACTGAAGCTTTCTTT TRBV30 TRBD1 14 TRBJ1-1 many
CASSETGGPANEQFF TGTGCCAGCAGTGAGACGGGGGGGCCCGCCAATGAGCAGTTCTTC TRBV2 TRBD2 15 TRBJ2-1 many
CAWRGPGQGHYEQYF TGTGCCTGGAGGGGCCCGGGACAGGGTCACTACGAGCAGTACTTC TRBV30 TRBD1 15 TRBJ2-7 NA
CASSQEQGYNSPLHF TGCGCCAGCAGCCAGGAACAGGGCTATAATTCACCCCTCCACTTT TRBV5-1 NA 15 TRBJ1-6 NA
CSARMLRTPYNEQFF TGCAGTGCTAGAATGCTCCGGACTCCCTACAATGAGCAGTTCTTC TRBV20-1 NA 15 TRBJ2-1 once
CASSFTGGHEQFF TGTGCCAGCAGCTTTACAGGGGGCCATGAGCAGTTCTTC TRBV11-2 TRBD1 13 TRBJ2-1 few
CASSFFRGDYGYTF TGTGCCAGCAGCTTTTTCCGCGGTGACTATGGCTACACCTTC TRBV7-9 NA 14 TRBJ1-2 NA
CASSAVMNTEAFF TGTGCCAGCAGCGCCGTAATGAACACTGAAGCTTTCTTT TRBV5-4 NA 13 TRBJ1-1 many
CASSLTGSTDTQYF TGTGCCAGCAGCTTAACTGGGAGCACAGATACGCAGTATTTT TRBV7-3 NA 14 TRBJ2-3 few
CASSQTWAGDTGELFF TGTGCCAGCAGCCAGACCTGGGCTGGCGACACCGGGGAGCTGTTTTTT TRBV7-9 NA 16 TRBJ2-2 few
CASSLPISLTNSNSPLHF TGTGCCAGCAGCCTACCTATTTCCCTCACAAACAGTAATTCACCCCTCCACTTT TRBV7-2 NA 18 TRBJ1-6 few
CATSDPTSGPRGEQFF TGTGCCACCAGTGACCCCACTAGCGGGCCCAGGGGTGAGCAGTTCTTC TRBV24-1 TRBD2 16 TRBJ2-1 few
CSVEEGAASGANVLIF TGCAGCGTTGAAGAGGGGGCGGCTTCTGGGGCCAACGTCCTGATTTTC TRBV29-1 NA 16 TRBJ2-6 NA
CASRNRRDSYEQYF TGTGCCAGCAGAAACCGCAGGGACTCCTACGAGCAGTACTTC TRBV7-8 NA 14 TRBJ2-7 few
CASSPGLAIMNTEAFF TGTGCCAGCTCACCTGGTCTTGCTATTATGAACACTGAAGCTTTCTTT TRBV18 NA 16 TRBJ1-1 NA
CASGRRQGGQPQHF TGTGCCAGCGGGCGACGACAGGGAGGGCAGCCCCAGCATTTT TRBV27 TRBD1 14 TRBJ1-5 few
CASSAGQGPSPLHF TGTGCCAGCAGCGCGGGACAGGGTCCCTCACCCCTCCACTTT TRBV5-8 TRBD1 14 TRBJ1-6 NA
CASSWTDTYEQYF TGTGCCAGTAGTTGGACGGATACCTACGAGCAGTACTTC TRBV19 NA 13 TRBJ2-7 NA
CASSHAAGDQETQYF TGTGCCAGCAGCCATGCAGCGGGAGACCAAGAGACCCAGTACTTC TRBV7-2 TRBD2 15 TRBJ2-5 few
CASSETEETQYF TGTGCCAGCAGCGAAACGGAAGAGACCCAGTACTTC TRBV9 NA 12 TRBJ2-5 NA
CASSLFGRGNEQFF TGTGCCAGCAGCCTATTTGGAAGGGGCAATGAGCAGTTCTTC TRBV12-3/TRBV12-4 NA 14 TRBJ2-1 few
CASSQERLGELFF TGCGCCAGCAGCCAAGAACGGCTCGGGGAGCTGTTTTTT TRBV4-3 NA 13 TRBJ2-2 few
CVSSPTGTYNEQFF TGTGTCAGCTCACCCACGGGAACCTACAATGAGCAGTTCTTC TRBV18 NA 14 TRBJ2-1 NA
CSASSRGALAGELFF TGCAGTGCTAGTAGTCGGGGGGCATTGGCCGGGGAGCTGTTTTTT TRBV20-1 NA 15 TRBJ2-2 many
CSVESIGRGQTQYF TGCAGCGTTGAATCTATCGGTAGGGGACAGACCCAGTACTTC TRBV29-1 NA 14 TRBJ2-5 once
CASSSSGGVNTETQYF TGTGCCAGCAGCTCTAGCGGGGGGGTAAACACGGAGACCCAGTACTTC TRBV7-6 TRBD2 16 TRBJ2-5 few
CASSSVGTEAFF TGTGCCAGCAGCTCCGTAGGCACTGAAGCTTTCTTT TRBV7-9 NA 12 TRBJ1-1 NA
CASSSRGNQETQYF TGTGCCAGCAGCTCGCGGGGAAACCAAGAGACCCAGTACTTC TRBV11-2 NA 14 TRBJ2-5 many
CASSSPPGQGGSTEAFF TGTGCCAGCAGCTCGCCCCCGGGACAGGGGGGTTCCACTGAAGCTTTCTTT TRBV7-9 TRBD1 17 TRBJ1-1 few
CASSGPRGNTEAFF TGTGCCAGCAGTGGGCCCAGGGGGAACACTGAAGCTTTCTTT TRBV6-1 NA 14 TRBJ1-1 many
CASSGPAGMNTEAFF TGCGCCAGCAGTGGTCCGGCCGGGATGAACACTGAAGCTTTCTTT TRBV10-2 NA 15 TRBJ1-1 NA
CASSLGGDNSPLHF TGTGCCAGCAGTTTAGGCGGGGATAATTCACCCCTCCACTTT TRBV12-3/TRBV12-4 NA 14 TRBJ1-6 NA
CASSLGGFGGAFF TGTGCCAGCAGCTTAGGAGGTTTCGGGGGAGCTTTCTTT TRBV7-9 NA 13 TRBJ1-1 many
CASSLVGSGRADTQYF TGTGCCAGCAGCTTGGTTGGGTCAGGGAGGGCAGATACGCAGTATTTT TRBV5-5 TRBD2 16 TRBJ2-3 NA
CASSPHDRTEDTEAFF TGTGCCAGCAGCCCTCACGACAGGACTGAAGACACTGAAGCTTTCTTT TRBV7-3 NA 16 TRBJ1-1 few
CSVETGVDGYTF TGCAGCGTTGAGACAGGGGTGGATGGCTACACCTTC TRBV29-1 TRBD1 12 TRBJ1-2 few
CASSLTGPNSPLHF TGTGCCAGCAGCTTAACCGGCCCTAATTCACCCCTCCACTTT TRBV7-9 NA 14 TRBJ1-6 many
CASSVHSGGAPETQYF TGTGCCAGCAGCGTGCATAGCGGGGGGGCCCCAGAGACCCAGTACTTC TRBV7-2 TRBD2 16 TRBJ2-5 NA
CASSEGWGTEAFF TGTGCCAGCTCCGAAGGGTGGGGCACTGAAGCTTTCTTT TRBV6-5 NA 13 TRBJ1-1 NA